These 18 T cell receptor beta chains were sequenced from one sample in a study of T cell clonality in common variable immunodeficiency (dated by TCRdb to between 2014 and 2016). General conclusions and limits of the study: Reportedly, TCRbeta sequences from CVID had fewer deletions and N-nucleotide insertions, and highly modified clones with 13 or more V deletions were absent from CVID.

Libraries were constructed by the immunoSEQ multiplex PCR assay. Held by TCRdb, this immuneACCESS table contains in-frame sequences only and omits some clones. Under half of the omission traces to an unresolved V gene where checked; the cause of the rest is unknown. Listed for this sample are thousands of clones, none observed only a single time. About 5% of the sample lies in the top ten. Their recognized antigens are unknown. Sample: peripheral blood mononuclear cells. The receptor source for this set is a human donor with common variable immunodeficiency.

With regard to this clone: The read halts 3 residues ahead of the CDR3 end, with the missing end drawn from the germline J gene. The chain links TRBV7-2 to TRBJ2-7; D unclear. Germline CDR1 is SGHTA and CDR2 is FQGNSA. This CDR3 comprises 14 residues. V lost 5 bases, J lost 6 bases, and 17 bases lay in between. The CDR3 region is CASSPDPSSTEQYF. The part of the CDR3 DNA that was read is TGTGCCAGCAGCCCAGACCCCTCTAGTACCGAG.

This clone is labeled as medium-sized. With the read ending 3 residues before the CDR3 end, the germline J gene is used to fill in that end. The chain has TRBV6-1 and TRBJ1-2; 7 bases align to TRBD1. Unmatched junction bases numbered 14, after V lost 1 base and J lost 6 bases. The germline V gene encodes CDR1 MNHNS and CDR2 SASEGT. This CDR3 is 17 amino acids long. The CDR3 sequence is CASSEDSGQTGRDGYTF. The sequenced part of the CDR3 DNA is TGTGCCAGCAGTGAAGACTCCGGACAGACAGGGCGGGATGGC.

This clone was observed a few times. The read falls 3 residues short of the CDR3 end, and the missing part is taken from the germline J gene. This chain links TRBV7-9 with TRBJ2-1; D may be TRBD1 (6 bases). Germline lookup yields CDR1 SEHNR and CDR2 FQNEAQ (reference sequence). V was clipped by 4 bases and J by 8 bases, with 9 bases between them. The CDR3 loop spans 12 amino acids. The sequenced part of the CDR3 DNA is TGTGCCAGCAGCTCGGACAGAGATGAG. Translation gives CASSSDRDE. The CDR3, in full, reads CASSSDRDEQFF.

With respect to this clone: With the read ending 3 residues before the CDR3 end, the germline J gene is used to fill in that end. The gene calls are TRBV7-9 and TRBJ2-1; TRBD2 matches 8 bases. The CDR3 has 15 amino acids. Germline CDR1 and CDR2: SEHNR and FQNEAQ (reference sequence). After removal of 3 bases from V and 1 base from J, the junction contained 2 bases not matched to a gene. The sequenced CDR3 bases are TGTGCCAGCAGCTTCGGGGGGGTATCCTACAATGAG. Its protein is CASSFGGVSYNE. The full CDR3 protein is CASSFGGVSYNEQFF.

This clone was observed a few times. The read halts 3 residues ahead of the CDR3 end, with the missing end drawn from the germline J gene. The chain joins TRBV19 to TRBJ2-7, with 13 bases that match TRBD2. The CDR3 covers 15 residues. Germline V CDR1 and CDR2: LNHDA, SQIVND (reference sequence). After removal of 2 bases from V and 5 bases from J, the junction contained 3 bases not matched to a gene. The CDR3 region is CASSITSGRANEQYF. CDR3 DNA, as far as it was read: TGTGCCAGTAGTATAACTAGCGGGAGGGCCAACGAG. Complete variable domain (other parts from reference TRBV19 and TRBJ2-7): DGGITQSPKYLFRKEGQNVTLSCEQNLNHDAMYWYRQDPGQGLRLIYYSQIVNDFQKGDIAEGYSVSREKKESFPLTVTSAQKNPTAFYLCASSITSGRANEQYFGPGTRLTVT.

A note on this clone: The observed sequence ends 3 residues before the CDR3 terminus, with the missing tail filled in from the germline J gene. This chain joins TRBV6-2 or TRBV6-3 and TRBJ2-7; 7 bases are a match to TRBD2. The CDR3 has 15 amino acids. Germline V gene sequence: CDR1 MNHEY, CDR2 SVGEGT. V was pared by 2 bases and J by 4 bases, with 8 bases of the junction left unmatched. The sequenced CDR3 bases are TGTGCCAGCAGTTACCAACTCGGGACTAAATACGAG. This gives the protein CASSYQLGTKYE. The CDR3 as a whole reads CASSYQLGTKYEQYF.

In regard to this clone: The sequence runs out 3 residues before the end of the CDR3; the remainder is reconstructed from the germline J gene. The rearrangement joins TRBV18 to TRBJ2-5; D may be TRBD1 (5 bases). CDR1 and CDR2 (germline): KGHSH, LQKENI. This CDR3 spans 15 amino acids. V lost 6 bases and J lost 7, with 21 bases in between. CDR3 DNA (partial): TGTGCCAGCTCCCCGACGCAGGACATGGGTCGGACC. It encodes CASSPTQDMGRT. The complete CDR3 reads CASSPTQDMGRTQYF. The entire variable domain, with the rest obtained from reference TRBV18 and TRBJ2-5, is as follows: NAGVMQNPRHLVRRRGQEARLRCSPMKGHSHVYWYRQLPEEGLKFMVYLQKENIIDESGMPKERFSAEFPKEGPSILRIQQVVRGDSAAYFCASSPTQDMGRTQYFGPGTRLLVL.

A note on this clone: The missing CDR3 end, 3 residues past where the read stops, is filled in from the germline J gene. J is TRBJ2-1 and V is TRBV18; D gene uncertain. V shed 6 bases and J shed 6 bases, with 9 bases lying between them. Germline V CDR1 and CDR2: KGHSH, LQKENI. This CDR3 comprises 12 residues. The CDR3 DNA, read in part, is TGTGCCAGCTCCGGTGTTGGCAATGAG. It translates to CASSGVGNE. The full-length CDR3 reads as CASSGVGNEQFF.

This clone occurred a few times. The CDR3 goes on 3 residues after the read ends, and that part is filled in from the germline J gene. This sequence joins TRBV7-6 and TRBJ2-7, with 9 bases lining up with TRBD1. Unmatched junction bases numbered 8, after V lost 3 bases and J lost 5 bases. The CDR3 covers 15 residues. Germline V CDR1 and CDR2: SGHVS, FNYEAQ. The DNA read from the CDR3 is TGTGCCAGCAGCTTGGGGACAGGGTTGTTCGACGAG. This gives the protein CASSLGTGLFDE. The CDR3, in full, reads CASSLGTGLFDEQYF.

This clone has only a few counts. The missing CDR3 end, 3 residues past where the read stops, is filled in from the germline J gene. The rearrangement uses TRBV7-2 and TRBJ1-4; D may be TRBD1 (5 bases). Trimming pared 1 base from V and 5 bases from J, leaving 8 bases between. Germline V gene lookup returns CDR1 SGHTA and CDR2 FQGNSA. CDR3 length: 14 residues. The part of the CDR3 DNA that was read is TGTGCCAGCAGCTTAGGGGCAGGGAATGAAAAA. This gives the protein CASSLGAGNEK. The entire CDR3 is CASSLGAGNEKLFF.

This clone appeared a few times. The sequence runs out 3 residues before the end of the CDR3; the remainder is reconstructed from the germline J gene. The chain couples TRBV18 to TRBJ1-1; no clear D. The CDR3 totals 14 residues. Germline V gives CDR1 KGHSH, CDR2 LQKENI. Deletions cut 2 bases from V and 0 bases from J, with 7 bases between. The CDR3 bases that were read are TGTGCCAGCTCACCAGAGAGCCTGAACACTGAA. Encoded protein: CASSPESLNTE. The entire CDR3 protein reads CASSPESLNTEAFF.

A remark on this clone: The read ends 3 residues early relative to the CDR3; the germline J gene fills the gap. The rearrangement uses TRBV5-6 and TRBJ2-5; 9 bases are a match to TRBD1. The CDR3 totals 14 residues. The J segment lost 5 bases and the V segment lost 6 bases, leaving 8 bases of the junction unmatched. The germline V gene has CDR1 SGHDT and CDR2 YYEEEE. The CDR3 bases that were read are TGTGCCAGCACCCCCGGGACAGGGATTGAGACC. This encodes CASTPGTGIET. The full-length CDR3 reads as CASTPGTGIETQYF.

As concerns this clone: The read finishes 3 residues shy of the CDR3 end, and the germline J gene is used to complete it. The chain carries TRBV18 and TRBJ2-2, with TRBD2 matching 15 bases. After removal of 5 bases from V and 0 bases from J, the junction contained 13 bases not matched to a gene. Germline V gene sequence: CDR1 KGHSH, CDR2 LQKENI. The CDR3 extends over 21 amino acids. The part of the CDR3 DNA that was read is TGTGCCAGCTCATCTGTTAATCCGGGACTAGCGGGAGGATCGAACACCGGGGAG. Its protein product is CASSSVNPGLAGGSNTGE. The whole CDR3 protein reads CASSSVNPGLAGGSNTGELFF.

In the case of this clone: Coverage ceases 3 residues before the CDR3 finishes, and the germline J gene fills in the end. The chain recombines TRBV19 with TRBJ1-1; D gene unclear. Germline V gene sequence: CDR1 LNHDA, CDR2 SQIVND (reference sequence). Trimming took 6 bases from V and 0 from J, leaving 11 bases between them. CDR3 length equals 14 residues. Partial CDR3 DNA: TGTGCCAGTAGCTACGGGTACATGAACACTGAA. As protein: CASSYGYMNTE. In full, the CDR3 reads CASSYGYMNTEAFF. Complete variable domain (other parts from reference TRBV19 and TRBJ1-1): DGGITQSPKYLFRKEGQNVTLSCEQNLNHDAMYWYRQDPGQGLRLIYYSQIVNDFQKGDIAEGYSVSREKKESFPLTVTSAQKNPTAFYLCASSYGYMNTEAFFGQGTRLTVV.

This clone was observed a few times. The CDR3 end is not reached by the read, which stops 3 residues before it; the germline J gene fills it in. The V gene is TRBV6-2 or TRBV6-3, the J gene TRBJ1-1; no clear D. There are 17 residues in the CDR3. The ends were cut back, 6 bases at V and 4 bases at J, with 24 bases in the middle. CDR1 and CDR2 (germline): MNHEY, SVGEGT. CDR3 amino acids: CASSSIKTLSVGTEAFF. The covered CDR3 bases are TGTGCCAGCAGCTCCATAAAGACACTCTCGGTCGGCACTGAA.

This clone came up a few times. From the germline J gene comes the end of the CDR3, since the read stops 3 residues before it. The chain joins TRBV19 to TRBJ2-7, with no clear D. CDR1 and CDR2 (germline): LNHDA, SQIVND (reference sequence). The ends were cut back, 6 bases at V and 4 bases at J, with 16 bases in the middle. The CDR3 has 14 amino acids. This CDR3 reads CASSEAGPAYEQYF. Incomplete CDR3 DNA: TGTGCCAGTAGCGAGGCAGGCCCTGCTTACGAG.

Notes on this clone: The CDR3 end falls 3 residues outside the read, so it is completed with the germline J gene. The chain uses TRBV7-2 and TRBJ2-7, with TRBD1 matching over 10 bases. The junction had 9 bases not matched to a gene; V was cut back by 7 bases and J by 6 bases. The length of the CDR3 is 14 residues. The germline gives CDR1 SGHTA, CDR2 FQGNSA. CDR3 bases read: TGTGCCAGCAATCGGGGGACAGGGGCAGGCGAG. Translation gives CASNRGTGAGE. From start to end, the CDR3 is CASNRGTGAGEQYF.

In this sample, this clone turned up a few times. CDR3 sequence: CASSLATGEAYEQYF. CDR3 DNA (partial): TGTGCCAGCAGCTTAGCAACAGGGGAGGCCTACGAG. The chain recombines TRBV7-2 with TRBJ2-7; tentative D call: TRBD1 (7 bases). The read stops 3 residues short of the end of the CDR3; the missing end is completed from the germline J gene. Germline V gene sequence: CDR1 SGHTA, CDR2 FQGNSA. V was shortened by 0 bases and J by 2 bases, with 11 bases between the two germline ends. The CDR3 extends over 15 amino acids.